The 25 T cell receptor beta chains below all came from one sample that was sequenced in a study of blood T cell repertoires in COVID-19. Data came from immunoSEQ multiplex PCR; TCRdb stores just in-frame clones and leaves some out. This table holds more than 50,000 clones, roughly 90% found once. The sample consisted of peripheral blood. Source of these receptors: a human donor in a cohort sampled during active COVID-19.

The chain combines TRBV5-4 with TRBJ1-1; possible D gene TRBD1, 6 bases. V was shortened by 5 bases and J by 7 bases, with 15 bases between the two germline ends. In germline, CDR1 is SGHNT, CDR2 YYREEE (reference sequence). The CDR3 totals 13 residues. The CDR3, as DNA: TGTGCCAGCAGTGATTACAGGGCTATTGAAGCTTTCTTT. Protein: CASSDYRAIEAFF. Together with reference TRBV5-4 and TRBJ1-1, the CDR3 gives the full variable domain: ETGVTQSPTHLIKTRGQQVTLRCSSQSGHNTVSWYQQALGQGPQFIFQYYREEENGRGNFPPRFSGLQFPNYSSELNVNALELDDSALYLCASSDYRAIEAFFGQGTRLTVV.

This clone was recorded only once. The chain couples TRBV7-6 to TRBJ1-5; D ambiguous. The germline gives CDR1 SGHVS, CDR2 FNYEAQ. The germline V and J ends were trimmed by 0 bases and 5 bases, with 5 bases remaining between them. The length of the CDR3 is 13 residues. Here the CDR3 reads CASSLAPDQPQHF. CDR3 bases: TGTGCCAGCAGCTTAGCTCCCGATCAGCCCCAGCATTTT.

The CDR3 bases are TGTGCCAGCCGGGACAGGCTTATCGGGGACACTGAAGCTTTCTTT. Translated, it gives CASRDRLIGDTEAFF. This chain connects TRBV6-5 to TRBJ1-1; 8 nucleotides align to TRBD1. Looked up from germline, CDR1 is MNHEY and CDR2 is SVGAGI. The CDR3 contains 15 residues. Germline trimming cut 8 bases from V and 3 bases from J; bases unmatched to any gene: 11.

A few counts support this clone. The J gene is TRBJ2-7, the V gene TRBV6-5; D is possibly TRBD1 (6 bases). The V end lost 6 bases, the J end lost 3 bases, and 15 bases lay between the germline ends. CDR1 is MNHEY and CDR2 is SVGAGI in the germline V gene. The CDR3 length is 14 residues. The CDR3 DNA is TGTGCCAGCAGCCCCAATCAGGGGATCTACGAGCAGTACTTC. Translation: CASSPNQGIYEQYF.

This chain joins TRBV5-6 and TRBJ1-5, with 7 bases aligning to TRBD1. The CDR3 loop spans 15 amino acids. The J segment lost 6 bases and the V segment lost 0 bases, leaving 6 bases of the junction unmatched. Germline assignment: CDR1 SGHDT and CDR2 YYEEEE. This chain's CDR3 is CASSLGTGVVQPQHF. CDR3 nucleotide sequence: TGTGCCAGCAGCTTGGGAACAGGGGTCGTTCAGCCCCAGCATTTT. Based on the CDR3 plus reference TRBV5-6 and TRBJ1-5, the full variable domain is DAGVTQSPTHLIKTRGQQVTLRCSPKSGHDTVSWYQQALGQGPQFIFQYYEEEERQRGNFPDRFSGHQFPNYSSELNVNALLLGDSALYLCASSLGTGVVQPQHFGDGTRLSIL.

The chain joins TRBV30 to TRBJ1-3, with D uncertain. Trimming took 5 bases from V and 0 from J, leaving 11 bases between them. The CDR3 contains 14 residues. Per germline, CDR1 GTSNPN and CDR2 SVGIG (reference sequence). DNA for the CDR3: TGTGCCTGGGGGGTGGGGAGCTCTGGAAACACCATATATTTT. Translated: CAWGVGSSGNTIYF.

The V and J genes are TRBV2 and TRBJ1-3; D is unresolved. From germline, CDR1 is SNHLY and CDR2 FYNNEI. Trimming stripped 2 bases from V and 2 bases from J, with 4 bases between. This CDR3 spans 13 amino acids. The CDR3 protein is CASSEQAGNTIYF. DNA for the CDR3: TGTGCCAGCAGTGAACAGGCTGGAAACACCATATATTTT.

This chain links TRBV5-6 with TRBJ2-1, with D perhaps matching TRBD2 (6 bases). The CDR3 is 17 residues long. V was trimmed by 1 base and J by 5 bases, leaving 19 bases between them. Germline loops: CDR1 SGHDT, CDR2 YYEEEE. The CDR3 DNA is TGTGCCAGCAGCTTGAGCCGGGGGACCACCGACGACAATGAGCAGTTCTTC. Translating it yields CASSLSRGTTDDNEQFF.

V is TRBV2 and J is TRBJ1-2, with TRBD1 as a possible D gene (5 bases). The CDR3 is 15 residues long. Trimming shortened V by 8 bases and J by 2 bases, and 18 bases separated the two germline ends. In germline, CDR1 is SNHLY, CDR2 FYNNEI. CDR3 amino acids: CASVTDFWTNYGYTF. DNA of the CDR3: TGTGCCAGCGTCACGGATTTTTGGACAAACTATGGCTACACCTTC.

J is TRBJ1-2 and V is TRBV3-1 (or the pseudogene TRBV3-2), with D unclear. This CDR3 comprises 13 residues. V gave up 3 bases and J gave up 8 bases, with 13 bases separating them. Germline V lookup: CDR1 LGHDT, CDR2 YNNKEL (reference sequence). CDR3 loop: CASSQPSSWGYTF. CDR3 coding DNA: TGTGCCAGCAGCCAGCCCTCGAGCTGGGGCTACACCTTC.

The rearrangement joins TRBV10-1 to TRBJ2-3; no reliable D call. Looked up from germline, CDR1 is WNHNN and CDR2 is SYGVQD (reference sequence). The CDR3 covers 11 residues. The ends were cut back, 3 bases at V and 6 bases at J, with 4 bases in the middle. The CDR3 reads CASSDRDTQYF. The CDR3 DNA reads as TGCGCCAGCAGTGACCGGGATACGCAGTATTTT.

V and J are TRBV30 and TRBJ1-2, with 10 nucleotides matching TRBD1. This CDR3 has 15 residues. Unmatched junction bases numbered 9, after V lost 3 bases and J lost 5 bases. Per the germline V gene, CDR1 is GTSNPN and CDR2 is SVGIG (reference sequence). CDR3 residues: CAWRHPRDRGYGYTF. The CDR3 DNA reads TGTGCCTGGAGACATCCGCGGGACAGGGGATATGGCTACACCTTC.

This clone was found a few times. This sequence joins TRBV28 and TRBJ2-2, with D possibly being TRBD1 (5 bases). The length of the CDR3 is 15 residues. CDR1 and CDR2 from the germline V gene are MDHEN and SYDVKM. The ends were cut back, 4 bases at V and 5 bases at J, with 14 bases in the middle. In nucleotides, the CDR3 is TGTGCCAGCAGTTGGGGCCAGACTCGAACCGGGGAGCTGTTTTTT. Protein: CASSWGQTRTGELFF.

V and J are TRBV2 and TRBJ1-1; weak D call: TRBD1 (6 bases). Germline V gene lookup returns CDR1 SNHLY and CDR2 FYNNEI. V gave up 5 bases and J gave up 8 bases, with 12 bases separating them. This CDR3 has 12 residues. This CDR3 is CASSQTGSEAFF. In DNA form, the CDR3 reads TGTGCCAGCAGTCAAACAGGGTCCGAAGCTTTCTTT.

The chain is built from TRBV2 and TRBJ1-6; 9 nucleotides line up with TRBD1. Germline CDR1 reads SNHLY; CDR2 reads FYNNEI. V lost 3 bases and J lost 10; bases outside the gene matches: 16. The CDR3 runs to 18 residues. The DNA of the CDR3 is TGTGCCAGCAGTGACCGACAGGGGGTACTAAGGCCCCCCTCACCCCTCCACTTT. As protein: CASSDRQGVLRPPSPLHF.

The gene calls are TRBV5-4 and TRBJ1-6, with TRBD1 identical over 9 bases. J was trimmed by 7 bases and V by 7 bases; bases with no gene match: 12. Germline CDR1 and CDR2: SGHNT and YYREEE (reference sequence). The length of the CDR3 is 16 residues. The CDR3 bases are TGTGCCAGCGCCCCATGGACAGGGGCAGGGAATTCACCCCTCCACTTT. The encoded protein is CASAPWTGAGNSPLHF.

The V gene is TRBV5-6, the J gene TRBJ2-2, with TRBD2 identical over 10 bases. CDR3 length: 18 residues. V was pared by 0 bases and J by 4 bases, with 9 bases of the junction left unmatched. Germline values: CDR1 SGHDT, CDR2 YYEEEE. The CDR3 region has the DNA TGTGCCAGCAGCTTGGTTCCAGCTAGCGGGGGTACCACCGGGGAGCTGTTTTTT. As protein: CASSLVPASGGTTGELFF.

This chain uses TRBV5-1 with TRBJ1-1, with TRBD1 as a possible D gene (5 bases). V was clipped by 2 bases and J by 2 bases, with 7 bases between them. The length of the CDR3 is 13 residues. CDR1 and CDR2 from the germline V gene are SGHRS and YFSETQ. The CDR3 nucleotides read TGCGCCAGCAGCTTCCAGGGTAACACTGAAGCTTTCTTT. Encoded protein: CASSFQGNTEAFF.

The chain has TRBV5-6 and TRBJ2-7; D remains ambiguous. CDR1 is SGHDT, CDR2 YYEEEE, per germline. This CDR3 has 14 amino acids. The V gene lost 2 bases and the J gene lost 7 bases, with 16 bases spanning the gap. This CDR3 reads CASSFPTRPREQYF. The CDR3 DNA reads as TGTGCCAGCAGCTTCCCCACCAGGCCGAGAGAGCAGTACTTC. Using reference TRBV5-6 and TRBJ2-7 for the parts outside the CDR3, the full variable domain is DAGVTQSPTHLIKTRGQQVTLRCSPKSGHDTVSWYQQALGQGPQFIFQYYEEEERQRGNFPDRFSGHQFPNYSSELNVNALLLGDSALYLCASSFPTRPREQYFGPGTRLTVT.

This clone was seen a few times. The DNA for the CDR3 is TGTGCCAGCCGGGCGGGAATGACGAACACTGAAGCTTTCTTT. It is translated as CASRAGMTNTEAFF. The chain employs TRBV2 and TRBJ1-1; D remains unclear. Trimming left V 8 bases short and J 1 base short, with 14 bases between. CDR3 length: 14 residues. Germline V gene sequence: CDR1 SNHLY, CDR2 FYNNEI.

The CDR3 DNA reads as TGTGCCAGCAGCGCCAGGGACAGGGATCTGGAGACCCAGTACTTC. Amino acid sequence: CASSARDRDLETQYF. The chain couples TRBV7-2 to TRBJ2-5; TRBD1 matches at 9 bases. J was trimmed by 5 bases and V by 5 bases; bases with no gene match: 9. There are 15 residues in the CDR3. Germline assignment: CDR1 SGHTA and CDR2 FQGNSA.

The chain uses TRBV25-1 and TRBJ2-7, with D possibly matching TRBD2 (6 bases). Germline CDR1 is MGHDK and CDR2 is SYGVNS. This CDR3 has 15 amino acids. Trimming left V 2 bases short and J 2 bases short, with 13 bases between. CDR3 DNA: TGTGCCAGCAGTGAAGAACGGGAGCCGGCCTACGAGCAGTACTTC. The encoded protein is CASSEEREPAYEQYF.

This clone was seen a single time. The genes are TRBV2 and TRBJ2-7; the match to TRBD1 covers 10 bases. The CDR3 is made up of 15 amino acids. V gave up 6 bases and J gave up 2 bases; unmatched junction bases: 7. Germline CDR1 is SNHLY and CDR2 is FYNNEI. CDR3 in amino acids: CASRDRGYTTYEQYF. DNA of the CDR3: TGTGCCAGCAGGGACAGGGGGTACACTACCTACGAGCAGTACTTC. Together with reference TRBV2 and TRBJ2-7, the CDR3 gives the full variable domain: EPEVTQTPSHQVTQMGQEVILRCVPISNHLYFYWYRQILGQKVEFLVSFYNNEISEKSEIFDDQFSVERPDGSNFTLKIRSTKLEDSAMYFCASRDRGYTTYEQYFGPGTRLTVT.

This CDR3 reads CASSLTGPSQEKLFF. Here the CDR3 DNA reads TGCGCCAGCAGCCTGACAGGACCCTCCCAAGAAAAACTGTTTTTT. The chain uses TRBV4-1 and TRBJ1-4; TRBD1 is a possible D gene (6 bases). Trimming took off 4 bases at V and 8 bases at J, with 17 bases between the two ends. Germline CDR1 reads MGHRA; CDR2 reads YSYEKL. The CDR3 is 15 residues long.

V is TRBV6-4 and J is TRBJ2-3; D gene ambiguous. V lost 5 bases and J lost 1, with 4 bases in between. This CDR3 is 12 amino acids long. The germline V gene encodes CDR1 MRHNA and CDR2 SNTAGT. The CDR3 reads CASSTGTDTQYF. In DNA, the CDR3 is TGTGCCAGCAGTACAGGCACAGATACGCAGTATTTT.